This T cell receptor (beta chain) emerged from a study of vaccination effects on CD4 cells after COVID-19. General observations from the study: Early timepoints after infection were absent, and convalescent patients were few in the study.

Antigen-specific CD4+ T cells were first expanded with viral peptide pools by the ViraFEST assay and only then sequenced. The culture ran for 10 days before CD4+ T cells were isolated. From March to December 2020, the person had a SARS-CoV-2 infection that was confirmed by PCR. IL-2 at 9.5 to 10 IU/ml and peptides at roughly 10 ug/ml were added to cultured PBMC, roughly 1.8 million per well. Half of the medium was exchanged for IL-2 medium on both days 3 and 7. TCRdb's table, derived via immunoSEQ multiplex PCR, lists solely in-frame clones and lacks some. The data contain fewer than 90,000 clones, roughly two thirds of them singletons. Comments on this clone: Its antigen is unidentified.

The ends were cut back, 6 bases at V and 1 base at J, with 13 bases in the middle. The CDR3 length is 15 residues. This specimen consisted of CD4+ T cells from PBMCs cultured with HIV peptides, obtained before COVID-19 vaccination. Regarding subset: HIV-1 Nef peptide pool negative control/reference culture. The chain couples TRBV23-1 to TRBJ2-4, with D hard to call. TRBV23-1 is annotated as an ORF whose role is uncertain. This TCR came from a human donor who had a prior SARS-CoV-2 infection. This CDR3 is CASSRTGPAKNIQYF. The CDR3 region has the DNA TGCGCCAGCAGCCGGACCGGGCCCGCCAAAAACATTCAGTACTTC.